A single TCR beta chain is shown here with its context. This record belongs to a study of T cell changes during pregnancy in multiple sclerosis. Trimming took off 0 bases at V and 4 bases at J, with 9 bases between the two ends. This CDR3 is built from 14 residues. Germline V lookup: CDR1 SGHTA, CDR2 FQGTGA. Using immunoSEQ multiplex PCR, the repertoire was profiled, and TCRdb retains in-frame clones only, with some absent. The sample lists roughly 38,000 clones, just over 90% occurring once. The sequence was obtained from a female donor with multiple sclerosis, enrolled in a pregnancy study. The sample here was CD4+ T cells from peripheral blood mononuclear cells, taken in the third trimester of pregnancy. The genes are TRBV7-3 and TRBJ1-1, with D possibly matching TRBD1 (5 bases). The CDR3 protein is CASSLTPGGTEAFF. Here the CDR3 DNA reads TGTGCCAGCAGCTTAACGCCGGGGGGCACTGAAGCTTTCTTT. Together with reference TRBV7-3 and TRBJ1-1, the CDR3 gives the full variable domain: GAGVSQTPSNKVTEKGKYVELRCDPISGHTALYWYRQSLGQGPEFLIYFQGTGAADDSGLPNDRFFAVRPEGSVSTLKIQRTERGDSAVYLCASSLTPGGTEAFFGQGTRLTVV.